This T cell receptor beta chain is from a study of cytomegalovirus exposure and HLA in healthy donors. Study-level results: Looking again later, the authors saw that most CMV-associated TCR beta chains seemed HLA-restricted. Most sequenced TCRs were rare (though some public TCRs occurred in many donors).

Amplification used 60 Vbeta primers and 13 Jbeta primers. Measured with immunoSEQ multiplex PCR; TCRdb has only the in-frame clones, and not every one. The sample carries 200,000 or so clones, 82% recorded once. The CDR3 sequence is 14 residues long. The V gene's germline CDR1 is PRHDT and CDR2 FYEKMQ (reference sequence). V trimming: 2 bases; J trimming: 5 bases; junction bases outside the gene matches: 2. Details on this clone: What it binds is unknown.

The chain recombines TRBV13 with TRBJ2-5; 10 bases are a match to TRBD2. This TCR came from a boy aged 2 to 10 in good health and CMV-seronegative. What was sequenced was PBMCs. This CDR3 is CASSLSGGVETQYF. As DNA, the CDR3 is TGTGCCAGCAGCTTAAGCGGGGGGGTCGAGACCCAGTACTTC.